One and the same sample provided the 32 T cell receptor beta chains below, sequenced in a study of glioma-infiltrating T cells after dendritic cell vaccination. The method was immunoSEQ multiplex PCR; TCRdb's version includes in-frame clones alone and lacks a portion of them. In the table there are some 110,000 clones, nearly 90% of which are singletons. The time point denotes: after dendritic cell vaccination, including at tumor progression/relapse. The sequenced sample was blood, obtained after dendritic cell vaccination. The receptor set was obtained from a human donor with glioblastoma.

The V call is TRBV30, the J call TRBJ2-1, with D possibly TRBD1 on 6 matching bases. This CDR3 comprises 14 residues. The germline V gene has CDR1 GTSNPN and CDR2 SVGIG (reference sequence). The V gene lost 2 bases and the J gene lost 6 bases, with 14 bases spanning the gap. The CDR3 DNA reads TGTGCCTGGAGTCACAGGGTAACTGTCAATGAGCAGTTCTTC. Translating gives CAWSHRVTVNEQFF.

This clone has only a few counts. The J gene is TRBJ1-2, the V gene TRBV19; 7 positions agree with TRBD1. V was clipped by 5 bases and J by 8 bases; unmatched bases: 11. Germline lookup yields CDR1 LNHDA and CDR2 SQIVND (reference sequence). The CDR3 is 14 residues long. The CDR3 here is CASSVLQQGSGYTF. CDR3 coding DNA: TGTGCCAGTAGTGTACTTCAACAGGGGTCGGGCTACACCTTC. Supplemented by reference TRBV19 and TRBJ1-2, the full variable domain reads DGGITQSPKYLFRKEGQNVTLSCEQNLNHDAMYWYRQDPGQGLRLIYYSQIVNDFQKGDIAEGYSVSREKKESFPLTVTSAQKNPTAFYLCASSVLQQGSGYTFGSGTRLTVV.

The chain combines TRBV7-3 with TRBJ2-3; 9 nucleotides align to TRBD2. Germline loops: CDR1 SGHTA, CDR2 FQGTGA. This CDR3 has 15 amino acids. With 5 bases clipped from V and 4 bases from J, the junction kept 7 bases outside the gene matches. The chain's CDR3 is CASSPQAGGSDTQYF. CDR3 sequence (DNA): TGTGCCAGCAGCCCGCAGGCGGGAGGGTCAGATACGCAGTATTTT.

The chain is built from TRBV18 and TRBJ1-5, with 8 bases that match TRBD1. Looked up from germline, CDR1 is KGHSH and CDR2 is LQKENI. This CDR3 region has 15 residues. J gave up 2 bases and V 6 bases, and 6 bases lay outside the gene matches. For the CDR3, the DNA is TGTGCCAGCTCCATCGGACAGGGTGGCAATCAGCCCCAGCATTTT. Amino acids: CASSIGQGGNQPQHF.

V usage is TRBV27 and J usage is TRBJ2-1; perhaps TRBD1 as D (5 bases). Deletions cut 7 bases from V and 6 bases from J, with 10 bases between. The CDR3 length is 12 residues. Looked up from germline, CDR1 is MNHEY and CDR2 is SMNVEV (reference sequence). CDR3 amino acids: CASTGQSNEQFF. DNA of the CDR3: TGTGCCAGCACAGGGCAGTCCAATGAGCAGTTCTTC.

This clone showed up just once. This chain links TRBV19 with TRBJ1-5; D call uncertain. Germline CDR1 reads LNHDA; CDR2 reads SQIVND (reference sequence). CDR3 length: 17 residues. V was trimmed by 0 bases and J by 1 base, leaving 13 bases between them. The CDR3 reads CASSIDPSSWSNQPQHF. The CDR3 region has the DNA TGTGCCAGTAGTATAGATCCAAGCTCTTGGAGCAATCAGCCCCAGCATTTT.

The chain is built from TRBV9 and TRBJ2-1, with 9 bases that match TRBD2. Germline V CDR1 and CDR2: SGDLS, YYNGEE. The CDR3 consists of 14 residues. V was pared by 2 bases and J by 10 bases, with 7 bases of the junction left unmatched. CDR3 nucleotides: TGTGCCAGCAGCGTGAGTAGCGGGAGTTGGGAGCAGTTCTTC. It encodes CASSVSSGSWEQFF.

The chain has TRBV7-6 and TRBJ2-1; D is undetermined. CDR1 SGHVS and CDR2 FNYEAQ come from the germline V gene. Trimming took 5 bases from V and 5 from J, leaving 13 bases between them. This CDR3 is 14 amino acids long. CDR3 sequence reads: CASSRGQGNNEQFF. CDR3 DNA sequence: TGTGCCAGCAGCCGCGGCCAAGGAAACAATGAGCAGTTCTTC.

The rearrangement joins TRBV10-1 to TRBJ2-2; D ambiguous. Deletions cut 3 bases from V and 4 bases from J, with 6 bases between. Germline V gene sequence: CDR1 WNHNN, CDR2 SYGVQD (reference sequence). This CDR3 is 13 amino acids long. CDR3 DNA: TGCGCCAGCAGTGAACAATTCACCGGGGAGCTGTTTTTT. It yields the protein CASSEQFTGELFF.

V and J are TRBV15 and TRBJ2-3; D might be TRBD2 (5 bases). The CDR3 consists of 16 residues. V lost 7 bases and J lost 0, with 17 bases in between. Germline CDR1 LNHNV, CDR2 YYDKDF (reference sequence). The CDR3 region has the DNA TGTGCCACCACCAACCCAAAGCGGCGGAGCACAGATACGCAGTATTTT. It encodes CATTNPKRRSTDTQYF.

The J gene is TRBJ2-6, the V gene TRBV5-1; perhaps TRBD2 as D (5 bases). This CDR3 is 14 amino acids long. V lost 5 bases to trimming and J lost 0 bases, with 6 bases between them. Germline V lookup: CDR1 SGHRS, CDR2 YFSETQ. The CDR3 nucleotides read TGCGCCAGCAGGGGAGACTCTGGGGCCAACGTCCTGACTTTC. This translates into CASRGDSGANVLTF.

Here the CDR3 reads CASSLEGRGTEAFF. CDR3 DNA: TGCGCCAGCAGCTTGGAGGGGAGGGGAACTGAAGCTTTCTTT. V usage is TRBV5-1 and J usage is TRBJ1-1; possibly TRBD1 for D (5 bases). The CDR3 has 14 residues. V lost 0 bases to trimming and J lost 5 bases, with 11 bases between them. CDR1 and CDR2 (germline): SGHRS, YFSETQ.

V usage is TRBV5-1 and J usage is TRBJ2-5; unclear D gene. Trimming removed 4 bases at V and 3 bases at J, with 16 bases between. Germline-derived CDR1 and CDR2 are SGHRS and YFSETQ. The CDR3 has 15 residues. CDR3 residues: CASSHTDSPKETQYF. CDR3 bases: TGCGCCAGCAGCCATACAGATTCTCCGAAAGAGACCCAGTACTTC.

The chain couples TRBV6-6 to TRBJ2-7, with 8 bases that match TRBD1. V gave up 10 bases and J gave up 5 bases; unmatched junction bases: 10. CDR1 MNHNY and CDR2 SVGAGI come from the germline V gene (reference sequence). The CDR3 consists of 13 residues. In DNA form, the CDR3 reads TGTGCCACCCAGACAGGGGCGTGGAACGAGCAGTACTTC. Translation gives CATQTGAWNEQYF.

The chain employs TRBV6-1 and TRBJ1-6; D may be TRBD1 (6 bases). The CDR3 loop spans 15 amino acids. Germline V gives CDR1 MNHNS, CDR2 SASEGT. Between the trimmed V and J ends, which lost 0 bases and 10 bases, there was a span of 13 bases. The CDR3 bases are TGTGCCAGCAGTGAAGCGGCAGGGGTTCCATCACCCCTCCACTTT. Translation: CASSEAAGVPSPLHF.

This clone was detected only once. The chain is built from TRBV28 and TRBJ1-2; 8 bases match TRBD1. This CDR3 is 12 amino acids long. V shed 8 bases, J shed 4 bases, and the junction held 3 bases outside the gene matches. Germline V lookup: CDR1 MDHEN, CDR2 SYDVKM. Here the CDR3 DNA reads TGTGCCAGCCACAGGGGGATCTATGGCTACACCTTC. It codes for CASHRGIYGYTF.

The chain has TRBV7-9 and TRBJ2-1; 9 bases line up with TRBD2. The CDR3 runs 15 residues. The V gene's germline CDR1 is SEHNR and CDR2 FQNEAQ (reference sequence). J lost 8 bases, V lost 0 bases, and 5 bases had no gene match. CDR3 in DNA: TGTGCCAGCAGCTTAGCAGCGGGAGGATCCCATGAGCAGTTCTTC. Protein sequence: CASSLAAGGSHEQFF.

The chain links TRBV5-6 to TRBJ2-1, with unresolved D. Germline CDR1 and CDR2: SGHDT and YYEEEE. This CDR3 spans 17 amino acids. V lost 2 bases, J lost 10 bases, and 25 bases lay in between. As DNA, the CDR3 is TGTGCCAGCAGCTTCCCCGACTCGGCGGAGCATCTATGGGAGCAGTTCTTC. Amino acid sequence: CASSFPDSAEHLWEQFF.

This sequence joins TRBV5-1 and TRBJ2-3; perhaps TRBD1 as D (6 bases). Between the trimmed V and J ends, which lost 1 base and 8 bases, there was a span of 20 bases. In germline, CDR1 is SGHRS, CDR2 YFSETQ. The CDR3 is 16 amino acids. The CDR3 DNA reads TGCGCCAGCAGCTTGATTACAGGGATCCCTCCCCGTACGCAGTATTTT. Translated, it gives CASSLITGIPPRTQYF.

V is TRBV5-4 and J is TRBJ2-3; TRBD1 agrees at 10 bases. The CDR3 loop spans 15 amino acids. The germline V gene encodes CDR1 SGHNT and CDR2 YYREEE (reference sequence). J gave up 2 bases and V 4 bases, and 4 bases lay outside the gene matches. CDR3: CASSPGQGYTDTQYF. DNA for the CDR3: TGTGCCAGCAGCCCGGGACAGGGGTACACAGATACGCAGTATTTT.

The chain combines TRBV4-2 with TRBJ2-5, with TRBD2 matching 7 bases. J was trimmed by 5 bases and V by 0 bases; bases with no gene match: 6. This CDR3 spans 15 amino acids. In germline, CDR1 is LGHNA, CDR2 YNFKEQ. The CDR3 DNA is TGTGCCAGCAGCCAAGAGGGCGGGAGTTTTGAGACCCAGTACTTC. It translates to CASSQEGGSFETQYF.

The chain recombines TRBV21-1 with TRBJ2-7; whether TRBD1, the table's D call, matches the DNA was not checked. TRBV21-1 is a pseudogene segment. The CDR3 runs to 13 residues. The DNA for the CDR3 is TGTGCCAGCAGCGGAGGGGGCAGCTACGAGCAGTACTTC. Its translation is CASSGGGSYEQYF.

The J gene is TRBJ1-5, the V gene TRBV7-2; TRBD1 matches 7 bases. This CDR3 has 13 amino acids. Germline CDR1 is SGHTA and CDR2 is FQGNSA. After removal of 1 base from V and 6 bases from J, the junction contained 0 bases not matched to a gene. The CDR3 region is CASSLEGAQPQHF. CDR3 DNA: TGTGCCAGCAGCTTAGAGGGGGCTCAGCCCCAGCATTTT. Full variable domain (rest looked up from reference TRBV7-2 and TRBJ1-5): GAGVSQSPSNKVTEKGKDVELRCDPISGHTALYWYRQSLGQGLEFLIYFQGNSAPDKSGLPSDRFSAERTGGSVSTLTIQRTQQEDSAVYLCASSLEGAQPQHFGDGTRLSIL.

The chain has TRBV6-5 and TRBJ1-2; D is possibly TRBD1 (5 bases). CDR1 is MNHEY, CDR2 SVGAGI, per germline. The CDR3 runs 12 residues. Trimming stripped 2 bases from V and 7 bases from J, with 8 bases between. The CDR3 sequence: CASSYAGGGYTF. The CDR3 bases are TGTGCCAGCAGTTACGCGGGGGGTGGCTACACCTTC.

The gene calls are TRBV18 and TRBJ2-3, with 9 bases fitting TRBD2. The CDR3 length is 15 residues. With 2 bases clipped from V and 3 bases from J, the junction kept 3 bases outside the gene matches. Germline values: CDR1 KGHSH, CDR2 LQKENI. The CDR3 DNA follows: TGTGCCAGCTCACCAAGACTAGCGGCGACAGATACGCAGTATTTT. This gives the protein CASSPRLAATDTQYF.

This rearrangement joins TRBV6-1 to TRBJ2-1, with TRBD2 matching over 14 bases. V gave up 1 base and J gave up 8 bases; unmatched junction bases: 1. CDR1 MNHNS and CDR2 SASEGT come from the germline V gene. The CDR3 spans 15 residues. The CDR3 DNA sequence: TGTGCCAGCAGTGAAGGACTAGCGGGGGGGGATGAGCAGTTCTTC. It codes for CASSEGLAGGDEQFF.

The chain uses TRBV6-1 and TRBJ1-2; 7 positions match TRBD1. Per germline, CDR1 MNHNS and CDR2 SASEGT. Trimming removed 6 bases from V and 8 bases from J; junction bases left unmatched: 9. The length of the CDR3 is 13 residues. Written as DNA, the CDR3 is TGTGCCAGCAGGACGACAGGGCCGGGAGGCTACACCTTC. It is translated as CASRTTGPGGYTF.

This chain connects TRBV2 to TRBJ1-1, with 9 positions matching TRBD1. CDR3 length: 14 residues. Germline V gives CDR1 SNHLY, CDR2 FYNNEI. The trim removed 6 bases at V and 5 bases at J, leaving 7 bases unmatched. This CDR3 is CASRTTGGITEAFF. In DNA form, the CDR3 reads TGTGCCAGCAGAACGACAGGGGGTATAACTGAAGCTTTCTTT.

The gene calls are TRBV6-1 and TRBJ1-3; D remains ambiguous. The CDR3 is made up of 14 amino acids. The germline V gene encodes CDR1 MNHNS and CDR2 SASEGT. Trimming stripped 10 bases from V and 0 bases from J, with 13 bases between. The CDR3 region is CAIDAASSGNTIYF. The DNA of the CDR3 is TGTGCCATCGACGCGGCGAGCTCTGGAAACACCATATATTTT.

This clone was found a few times. V and J are TRBV6-5 and TRBJ1-2; a possible D gene is TRBD1 (6 bases). Trimming shortened V by 0 bases and J by 4 bases, and 15 bases separated the two germline ends. Germline values: CDR1 MNHEY, CDR2 SVGAGI. This CDR3 has 16 amino acids. CDR3 in DNA: TGTGCCAGCAGTTACTCCCTCCGGACAGCAGCCTATGGCTACACCTTC. This translates into CASSYSLRTAAYGYTF.

The chain employs TRBV9 and TRBJ1-2; no firm D call. CDR1 and CDR2 from the germline V gene are SGDLS and YYNGEE. The CDR3 extends over 16 amino acids. Trimming removed 3 bases from V and 3 bases from J, with 18 bases in between. The CDR3 here is CASSDPRAASYYGYTF. In DNA form, the CDR3 reads TGTGCCAGCAGCGATCCGCGGGCGGCATCCTACTATGGCTACACCTTC.

The V and J genes are TRBV19 and TRBJ1-5; the D gene is possibly TRBD1 (5 bases). Germline assignment: CDR1 LNHDA and CDR2 SQIVND (reference sequence). Trimming removed 3 bases at V and 0 bases at J, with 15 bases between. The CDR3 runs 17 residues. The CDR3 nucleotides are TGTGCCAGTAGTATGATGGCTAACAGGTATAGCAATCAGCCCCAGCATTTT. Translation gives CASSMMANRYSNQPQHF.